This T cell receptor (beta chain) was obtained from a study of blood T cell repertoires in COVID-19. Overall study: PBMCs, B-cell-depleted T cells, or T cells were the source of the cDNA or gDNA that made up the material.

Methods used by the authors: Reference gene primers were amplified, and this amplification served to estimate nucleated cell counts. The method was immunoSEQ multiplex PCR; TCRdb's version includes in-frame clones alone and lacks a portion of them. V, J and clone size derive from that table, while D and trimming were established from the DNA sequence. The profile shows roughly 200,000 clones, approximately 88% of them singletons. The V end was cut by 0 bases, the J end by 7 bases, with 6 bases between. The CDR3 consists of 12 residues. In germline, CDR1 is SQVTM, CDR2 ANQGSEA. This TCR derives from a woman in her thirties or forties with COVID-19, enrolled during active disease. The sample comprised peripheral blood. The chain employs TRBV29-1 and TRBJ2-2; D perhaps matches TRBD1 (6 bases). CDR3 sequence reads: CSVEETGGELFF. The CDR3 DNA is TGCAGCGTTGAAGAGACAGGCGGGGAGCTGTTTTTT.